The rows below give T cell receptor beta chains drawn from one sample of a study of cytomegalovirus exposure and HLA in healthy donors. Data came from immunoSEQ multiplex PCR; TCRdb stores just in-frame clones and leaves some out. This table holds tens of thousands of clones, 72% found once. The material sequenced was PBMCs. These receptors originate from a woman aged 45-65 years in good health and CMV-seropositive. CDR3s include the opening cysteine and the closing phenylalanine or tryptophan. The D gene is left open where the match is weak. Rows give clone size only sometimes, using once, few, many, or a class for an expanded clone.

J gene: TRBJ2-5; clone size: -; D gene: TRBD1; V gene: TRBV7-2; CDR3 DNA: TGTGCCACACGGACAGGGGCGAGGGAGACCCAGTACTTC; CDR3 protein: CATRTGARETQYF
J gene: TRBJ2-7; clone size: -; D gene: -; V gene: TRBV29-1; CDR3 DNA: TGCAGCGTCGGACAGAGCTCCTACGAGCAGTACTTC; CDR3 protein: CSVGQSSYEQYF
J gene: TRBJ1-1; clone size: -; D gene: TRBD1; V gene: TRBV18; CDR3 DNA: TGTGCCAGCCTACTGGGACAGGGGGCAAAGGAAGCTTTCTTT; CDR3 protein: CASLLGQGAKEAFF
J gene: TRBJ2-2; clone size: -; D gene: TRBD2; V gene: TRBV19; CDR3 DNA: TGTGCCAGTAGTATCACCGGGAGGGCCGGGGAGCTGTTTTTT; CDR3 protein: CASSITGRAGELFF
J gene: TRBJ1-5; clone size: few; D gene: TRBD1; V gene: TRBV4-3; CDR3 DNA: TGCGCCAGCAGCGACGGACAGGGTAATCAGCCCCAGCATTTT; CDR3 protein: CASSDGQGNQPQHF
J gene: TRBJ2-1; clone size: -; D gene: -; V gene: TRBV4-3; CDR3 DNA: TGCGCCAGCAGGGACAGCTTATTCTCCTACAATGAGCAGTTCTTC; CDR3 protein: CASRDSLFSYNEQFF
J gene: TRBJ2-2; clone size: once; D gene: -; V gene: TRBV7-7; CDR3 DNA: TGTGCTAGCAGCCTCGCGTACACCGGGGAGCTGTTTTTT; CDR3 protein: CASSLAYTGELFF
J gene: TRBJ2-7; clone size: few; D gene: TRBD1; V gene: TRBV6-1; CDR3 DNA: TGTGCCAGCAGTCCCGGGACAGTCTACGAGCAGTACTTC; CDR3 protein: CASSPGTVYEQYF
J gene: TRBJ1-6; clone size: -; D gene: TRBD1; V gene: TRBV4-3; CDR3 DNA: TGCGCCAGCAGCCAAGTTACAGGGGTAAGGTCACCCCTCCACTTT; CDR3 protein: CASSQVTGVRSPLHF
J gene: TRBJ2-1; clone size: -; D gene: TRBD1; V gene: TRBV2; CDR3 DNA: TGTGCCAGCTTGCATCGGACCGGGACAGGGAGCAATGAGCAGTTCTTC; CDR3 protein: CASLHRTGTGSNEQFF
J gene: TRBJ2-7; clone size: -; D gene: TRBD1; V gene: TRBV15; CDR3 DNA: TGTGCCACCAGCAGTACAGGGGGATTCCCTTCCTACGAGCAGTACTTC; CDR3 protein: CATSSTGGFPSYEQYF
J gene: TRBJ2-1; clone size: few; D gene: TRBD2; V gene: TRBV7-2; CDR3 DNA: TGTGCCAGCAGCTTAGGCGGGGGGGCCCACAATGAGCAGTTCTTC; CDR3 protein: CASSLGGGAHNEQFF
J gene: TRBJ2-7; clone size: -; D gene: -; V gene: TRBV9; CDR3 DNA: TGTGCCAGCAGCGTAGCTCCGGCGGAGACCTACGAGCAGTACTTC; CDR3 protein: CASSVAPAETYEQYF
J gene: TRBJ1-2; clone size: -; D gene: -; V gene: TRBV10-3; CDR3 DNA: TGTGCCATCAGTGAGTCCGCAGTAGGCTACACCTTC; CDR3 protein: CAISESAVGYTF
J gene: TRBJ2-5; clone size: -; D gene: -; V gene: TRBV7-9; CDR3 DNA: TGTGCCAGCAGCTTAGGGAGATTGTACCAAGAGACCCAGTACTTC; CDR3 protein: CASSLGRLYQETQYF
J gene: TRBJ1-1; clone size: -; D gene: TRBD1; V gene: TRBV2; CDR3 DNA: TGTGCCAGCAGTGAACGAGGACAGGGGGCCGCTGAAGCTTTCTTT; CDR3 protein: CASSERGQGAAEAFF
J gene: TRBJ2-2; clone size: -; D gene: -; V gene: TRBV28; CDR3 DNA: TGTGCCAGCAGTTTAGGCTTCTTCGGGGAGCTGTTTTTT; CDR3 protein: CASSLGFFGELFF
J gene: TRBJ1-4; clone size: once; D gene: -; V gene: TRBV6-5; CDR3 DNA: TGTGCCAGCAGTTCCAGCGAGGGGGACGCGGATGAAAAACTGTTTTTT; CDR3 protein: CASSSSEGDADEKLFF
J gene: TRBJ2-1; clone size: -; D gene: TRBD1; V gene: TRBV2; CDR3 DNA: TGTGCCAGCGGGACCGGGACAGGGATCAATGAGCAGTTCTTC; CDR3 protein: CASGTGTGINEQFF
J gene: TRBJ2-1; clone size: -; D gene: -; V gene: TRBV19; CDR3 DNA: TGTGCCAGTAGTATGGGGAGTGACAATGAGCAGTTCTTC; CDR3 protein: CASSMGSDNEQFF
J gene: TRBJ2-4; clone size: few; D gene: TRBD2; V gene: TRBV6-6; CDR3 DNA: TGTGCCAGCAGTCCATCTAGCGGGGGGAACATTCAGTACTTC; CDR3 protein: CASSPSSGGNIQYF
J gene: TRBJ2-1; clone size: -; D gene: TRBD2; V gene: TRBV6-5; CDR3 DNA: TGTGCCAGCAGTTCCGGCGGGAGCTACAATGAGCAGTTCTTC; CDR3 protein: CASSSGGSYNEQFF
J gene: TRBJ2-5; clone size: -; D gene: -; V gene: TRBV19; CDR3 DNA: TGTGCCAGTAGTATGTCGAGGACCCAGTACTTC; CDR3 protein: CASSMSRTQYF
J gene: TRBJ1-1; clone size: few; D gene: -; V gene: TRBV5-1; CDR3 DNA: TGCGCCAGCAGCGTAAGGACAGTCAACACTGAAGCTTTCTTT; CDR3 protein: CASSVRTVNTEAFF
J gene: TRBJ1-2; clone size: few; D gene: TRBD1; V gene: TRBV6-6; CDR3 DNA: TGTGCCAGTCTGGGGACAGATTATGGCTACACCTTC; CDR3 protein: CASLGTDYGYTF
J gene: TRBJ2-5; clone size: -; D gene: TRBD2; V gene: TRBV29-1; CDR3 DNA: TGCAGCGCCGGCGGACTAGCGGAGGAGTACTTC; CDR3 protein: CSAGGLAEEYF
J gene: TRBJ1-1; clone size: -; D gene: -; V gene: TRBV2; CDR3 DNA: TGTGCCAGCTCGGGAGGTAGGTCTGAAGCTTTCTTT; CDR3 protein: CASSGGRSEAFF
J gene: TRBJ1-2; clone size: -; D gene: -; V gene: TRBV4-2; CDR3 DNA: TGTGCCAGCAGCCAAGGAAGGGGTGAAGGCGGCTACACCTTC; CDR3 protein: CASSQGRGEGGYTF
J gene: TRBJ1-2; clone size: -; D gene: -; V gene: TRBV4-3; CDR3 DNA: TGCGCCAGCAGCCAAGGATCGACGGGTAACTATGGCTACACCTTC; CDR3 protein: CASSQGSTGNYGYTF
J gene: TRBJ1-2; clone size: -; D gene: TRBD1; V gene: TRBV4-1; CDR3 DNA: TGCGCCAGCAGCCAAGGTACCGGGACAGGGGGTAATGGCTACACCTTC; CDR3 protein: CASSQGTGTGGNGYTF
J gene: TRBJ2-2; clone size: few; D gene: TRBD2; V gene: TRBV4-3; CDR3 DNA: TGCGCCAGCAGCCCCTACTCGACTAGCGGGGGGTCAGGGGAGCTGTTTTTT; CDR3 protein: CASSPYSTSGGSGELFF
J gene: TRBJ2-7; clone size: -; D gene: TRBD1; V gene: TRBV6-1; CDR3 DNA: TGTGCCAGCAGGTATACCACCGGGACAGGGGACGAGCAGTACTTC; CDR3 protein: CASRYTTGTGDEQYF
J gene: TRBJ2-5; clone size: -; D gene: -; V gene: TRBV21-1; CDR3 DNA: TGTGCCAGCAGCAGGGACAACCAAGAGACCCAGTACTTC; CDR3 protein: CASSRDNQETQYF
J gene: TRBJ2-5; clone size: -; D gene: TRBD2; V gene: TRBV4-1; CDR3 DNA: TGCGCCAGCAGCCACACTAGCGGGGGGCAAGAGACCCAGTACTTC; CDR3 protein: CASSHTSGGQETQYF
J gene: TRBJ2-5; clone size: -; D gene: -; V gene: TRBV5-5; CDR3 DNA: TGTGCCAGCAGCTTGGAGTGGGGCTCAGAGACCCAGTACTTC; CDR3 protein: CASSLEWGSETQYF
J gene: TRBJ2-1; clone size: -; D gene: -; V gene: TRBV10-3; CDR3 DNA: TGTGCCACGACAATTAGCTCCTACAATGAGCAGTTCTTC; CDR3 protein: CATTISSYNEQFF
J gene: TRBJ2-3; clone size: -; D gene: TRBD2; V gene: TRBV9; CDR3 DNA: TGTGCCAGCGGGGAGGGCAGGGGCACAGATACGCAGTATTTT; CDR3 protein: CASGEGRGTDTQYF
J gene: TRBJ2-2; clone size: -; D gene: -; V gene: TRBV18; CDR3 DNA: TGTGCCAGCCCGGGACTTACGAACACCGGGGAGCTGTTTTTT; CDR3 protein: CASPGLTNTGELFF
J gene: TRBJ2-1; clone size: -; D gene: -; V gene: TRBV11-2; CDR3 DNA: TGTGCCAGCAGCTCCAGCGGGCGCACCTACAATGAGCAGTTCTTC; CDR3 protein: CASSSSGRTYNEQFF
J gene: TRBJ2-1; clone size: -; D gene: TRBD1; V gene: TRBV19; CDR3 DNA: TGTGCCAGTAATCCGTCAGGACAGGCCCTCTCCTACAATGAGCAGTTCTTC; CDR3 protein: CASNPSGQALSYNEQFF
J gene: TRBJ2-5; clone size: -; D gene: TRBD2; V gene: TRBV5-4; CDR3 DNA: TGTGCCAGCAGCCGTACTGGACTAGCCCAAGAGACCCAGTACTTC; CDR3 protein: CASSRTGLAQETQYF
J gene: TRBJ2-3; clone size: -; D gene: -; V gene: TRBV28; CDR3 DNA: TGTGCCAGCAGTTTCCTAGCCAGAGATACGCAGTATTTT; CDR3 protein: CASSFLARDTQYF
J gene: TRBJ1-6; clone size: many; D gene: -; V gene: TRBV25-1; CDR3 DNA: TGTGCCAGCAGTGAATCCGGGGGGGGCTATAATTCACCCCTCCACTTT; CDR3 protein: CASSESGGGYNSPLHF
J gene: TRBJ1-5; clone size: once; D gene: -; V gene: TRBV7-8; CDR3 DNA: TGTGCCAGCAGCTCCCTACAGGGAAAGGATCAGCCCCAGCATTTT; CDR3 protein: CASSSLQGKDQPQHF
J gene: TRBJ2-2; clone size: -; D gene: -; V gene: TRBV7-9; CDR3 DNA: TGTGCCAGCAGCTGGGGGCAGACGGAGCTGTTTTTT; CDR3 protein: CASSWGQTELFF
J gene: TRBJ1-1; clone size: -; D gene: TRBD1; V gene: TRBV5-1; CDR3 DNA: TGCGCCAGCAGCTTAGGACAGGGGGTAATGAACACTGAAGCTTTCTTT; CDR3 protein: CASSLGQGVMNTEAFF
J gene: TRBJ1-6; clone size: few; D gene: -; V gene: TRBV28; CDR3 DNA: TGTGCCAGCAGTTCTATCGCATTTGCAGGGTTAAGTAATTCACCCCTCCACTTT; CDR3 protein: CASSSIAFAGLSNSPLHF
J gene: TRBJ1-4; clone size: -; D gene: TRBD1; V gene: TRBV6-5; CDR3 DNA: TGTGCCAGCAGTTACTCGGGACAGCTTAATGAAAAACTGTTTTTT; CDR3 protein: CASSYSGQLNEKLFF